The present T cell receptor beta chain was sequenced within a study of T cell responses to AZD1222 COVID-19 vaccine. V shed 6 bases and J shed 2 bases, with 7 bases lying between them. CDR1 and CDR2 (germline): SEHNR, FQNEAQ (reference sequence). The CDR3 extends over 12 amino acids. Study-level points and caveats: The study reported that nearly half of spike-specific TCRs target unmutated variant regions. Following two doses of AZD1222, Spike-specific TCR breadth and depth rose.

Sequencing used immunoSEQ multiplex PCR; TCRdb keeps in-frame clones, though not all of them. The repertoire has around 140,000 clones, roughly 92% of them found once; the top ten carry around 5.4%. Points on this clone: Its antigen is as yet unknown.

The sequencing used peripheral blood, collected on day 0 of AZD1222 vaccination. V and J are TRBV7-9 and TRBJ1-1; D uncertain. This TCR was recovered from an adult in good health. The CDR3 DNA follows: TGTGCCAGCAGGTTACCAAACACTGAAGCTTTCTTT. Translation: CASRLPNTEAFF.